The rows below give T cell receptor beta chains drawn from one sample of a study of neurological immune-mediated disorders. TCRdb called the 5' RACE reads again in MiXCR, with one record for every CDR3 protein. The profile covers tens of thousands of distinct CDR3 sequences, with less than 25% appearing a single time and 3.5% to 5.5% taken by the ten largest. The specimen sequenced was PBMCs. These TCRs come from a man aged 55 to 70 with HTLV-1-associated myelopathy (HAM/TSP). Both conserved end residues are part of each CDR3. A D gene is named only where the DNA matches it firmly. The size field is filled for only some rows; it gives once, few, many or a size class.

abundance: many
j_gene: TRBJ2-1
len: 13
d_gene: NA
v_gene: TRBV20-1
CDR3nt: TGCAGTGCTAGTCGTGGTTCCTACAATGAGCAGTTCTTC
CDR3aa: CSASRGSYNEQFF

abundance: medium-sized
j_gene: TRBJ2-5
len: 15
d_gene: TRBD2
v_gene: TRBV3-1
CDR3nt: TGTGCCAGCAGCGTTGGGACTAGCGGGCAAGAGACCCAGTACTTC
CDR3aa: CASSVGTSGQETQYF

abundance: many
j_gene: TRBJ2-3
len: 14
d_gene: TRBD1
v_gene: TRBV10-3
CDR3nt: TGTGCCATCAAAAGGGGACAGGGAGGGGATACGCAGTATTTT
CDR3aa: CAIKRGQGGDTQYF

abundance: medium-sized
j_gene: TRBJ2-7
len: 14
d_gene: TRBD2
v_gene: TRBV25-1
CDR3nt: TGTGCCAGCAGTAGAGGAGCGGGGTCCTACGAGCAGTACTTC
CDR3aa: CASSRGAGSYEQYF

abundance: many
j_gene: TRBJ1-6
len: 15
d_gene: NA
v_gene: TRBV3-1
CDR3nt: TGTGCCAGCAGCCAACCCGACAAGTATAATTCACCCCTCCACTTT
CDR3aa: CASSQPDKYNSPLHF

abundance: many
j_gene: TRBJ2-7
len: 13
d_gene: NA
v_gene: TRBV20-1
CDR3nt: TGCAGTGCCGCTCCTGGAGCCAGCTACGAGCAGTACTTC
CDR3aa: CSAAPGASYEQYF

abundance: many
j_gene: TRBJ2-7
len: 15
d_gene: TRBD2
v_gene: TRBV5-1
CDR3nt: TGCGCCAGCAGCTTGGGACTAGCGGAATCCTACGAGCAGTACTTC
CDR3aa: CASSLGLAESYEQYF

abundance: medium-sized
j_gene: TRBJ2-1
len: 13
d_gene: TRBD2
v_gene: TRBV27
CDR3nt: TGTGCCAGCAGTTTGAGCGGGGGAAACGAGCAGTTCTTC
CDR3aa: CASSLSGGNEQFF

abundance: many
j_gene: TRBJ1-2
len: 15
d_gene: NA
v_gene: TRBV19
CDR3nt: TGTGCCAGTAGTGAAAACCGTGGGACACTTCATGGCTACACCTTC
CDR3aa: CASSENRGTLHGYTF

abundance: many
j_gene: TRBJ1-1
len: 15
d_gene: NA
v_gene: TRBV12-3/TRBV12-4
CDR3nt: TGTGCCAGCAGTTCGTCTGACGGGTTGAACACTGAAGCTTTCTTT
CDR3aa: CASSSSDGLNTEAFF

abundance: many
j_gene: TRBJ2-2
len: 14
d_gene: NA
v_gene: TRBV11-3
CDR3nt: TGTGCCAGCAGCTTAGATGGCCTTGTCGGGGAGCTGTTTTTT
CDR3aa: CASSLDGLVGELFF

abundance: many
j_gene: TRBJ1-5
len: 15
d_gene: NA
v_gene: TRBV28
CDR3nt: TGTGCCAGCAGTTCCCTGAAGGGGATAAATCAGCCCCAGCATTTT
CDR3aa: CASSSLKGINQPQHF

abundance: many
j_gene: TRBJ2-3
len: 15
d_gene: TRBD2
v_gene: TRBV5-5
CDR3nt: TGTGCCAGCAGCTTGACTGCGGGAGGGACAGATACGCAGTATTTT
CDR3aa: CASSLTAGGTDTQYF

abundance: NA
j_gene: TRBJ2-5
len: 15
d_gene: TRBD1
v_gene: TRBV28
CDR3nt: TGTGCCAGCATCTTAGGGGGCGCGGGTACCGAGACCCAGTACTTC
CDR3aa: CASILGGAGTETQYF

abundance: many
j_gene: TRBJ1-2
len: 13
d_gene: NA
v_gene: TRBV20-1
CDR3nt: TGCAGTGCTACGGACATAGCTAACTATGGCTACACCTTC
CDR3aa: CSATDIANYGYTF

abundance: many
j_gene: TRBJ1-1
len: 11
d_gene: NA
v_gene: TRBV20-1
CDR3nt: TGCAGGGGGGTTATGAACACTGAAGCTTTCTTT
CDR3aa: CRGVMNTEAFF

abundance: NA
j_gene: TRBJ2-1
len: 16
d_gene: TRBD1
v_gene: TRBV2
CDR3nt: TGTGCCAGCAGTGGATGGACAGGGGCGGAATACAATGAGCAGTTCTTC
CDR3aa: CASSGWTGAEYNEQFF

abundance: many
j_gene: TRBJ1-1
len: 15
d_gene: NA
v_gene: TRBV7-8
CDR3nt: TGTGCCAGCAGCTTAACGGACGCCCTTGGGGCTGAAGCTTTCTTT
CDR3aa: CASSLTDALGAEAFF

abundance: many
j_gene: TRBJ2-1
len: 14
d_gene: TRBD1
v_gene: TRBV10-3
CDR3nt: TGTGCCATCGGACGACAGGGGCCGGAGAATGAGCAGTTCTTC
CDR3aa: CAIGRQGPENEQFF

abundance: NA
j_gene: TRBJ1-1
len: 16
d_gene: NA
v_gene: TRBV19
CDR3nt: TGTGCCAGTAGTAAGCGGGGCGACCATATAAACACTGAAGCTTTCTTT
CDR3aa: CASSKRGDHINTEAFF

abundance: NA
j_gene: TRBJ2-1
len: 15
d_gene: TRBD2
v_gene: TRBV3-1
CDR3nt: TGTGCCAGCAGCCCCGGGACTAGCTCCTACAATGAGCAGTTCTTC
CDR3aa: CASSPGTSSYNEQFF

abundance: NA
j_gene: TRBJ2-5
len: 14
d_gene: TRBD2
v_gene: TRBV19
CDR3nt: TGTGCCAGTAGTACGACTAGCGCCCAAGAGACCCAGTACTTC
CDR3aa: CASSTTSAQETQYF

abundance: NA
j_gene: TRBJ1-6
len: 15
d_gene: TRBD1
v_gene: TRBV5-1
CDR3nt: TGCGCCAGCAGCTACGGGACAGACTCCAATTCACCCCTCCACTTT
CDR3aa: CASSYGTDSNSPLHF

abundance: many
j_gene: TRBJ1-1
len: 14
d_gene: TRBD1
v_gene: TRBV6-6
CDR3nt: TGTGCCAGCAGTTACTCACAGGGGGTGGCTGAAGCTTTCTTT
CDR3aa: CASSYSQGVAEAFF

abundance: NA
j_gene: TRBJ1-2
len: 14
d_gene: TRBD1
v_gene: TRBV30
CDR3nt: TGTGCCTGGAGGAAAGGGGGCGCAGGATATGGCTACACCTTC
CDR3aa: CAWRKGGAGYGYTF

abundance: many
j_gene: TRBJ2-2
len: 16
d_gene: NA
v_gene: TRBV5-6
CDR3nt: TGTGCCAGCAGCTTGGTGCCAGGGGTTACGGGCGGGGAGCTGTTTTTT
CDR3aa: CASSLVPGVTGGELFF

abundance: many
j_gene: TRBJ1-4
len: 13
d_gene: NA
v_gene: TRBV20-1
CDR3nt: TGCAGTGCTCGTGAGGGACCGAATGAAAAACTGTTTTTT
CDR3aa: CSAREGPNEKLFF

abundance: many
j_gene: TRBJ1-1
len: 15
d_gene: NA
v_gene: TRBV5-1
CDR3nt: TGCGCCAGCAGCTTGGTCGGGGGCATGAACACTGAAGCTTTCTTT
CDR3aa: CASSLVGGMNTEAFF

abundance: many
j_gene: TRBJ2-2
len: 14
d_gene: TRBD2
v_gene: TRBV12-3/TRBV12-4
CDR3nt: TGTGCCAGCATCCTAGCGGGTCAAACCGGGGAGCTGTTTTTT
CDR3aa: CASILAGQTGELFF

abundance: many
j_gene: TRBJ2-5
len: 15
d_gene: TRBD2
v_gene: TRBV9
CDR3nt: TGTGCCAGCAGCCCAGTAGCGGGAGGACGAGAGACCCAGTACTTC
CDR3aa: CASSPVAGGRETQYF

abundance: many
j_gene: TRBJ2-7
len: 15
d_gene: TRBD2
v_gene: TRBV5-1
CDR3nt: TGCGCCAGCAGCCCCCGGACGGGGGGGATCTACGAGCAGTACTTC
CDR3aa: CASSPRTGGIYEQYF

abundance: NA
j_gene: TRBJ2-2
len: 14
d_gene: NA
v_gene: TRBV7-2
CDR3nt: TGTGCCAGCAGCTTAACGGGAAGAACCGGGGAGCTGTTTTTT
CDR3aa: CASSLTGRTGELFF

abundance: NA
j_gene: TRBJ2-3
len: 14
d_gene: NA
v_gene: TRBV6-2/TRBV6-3
CDR3nt: TGTGCCAGCAGTTTCCCCGGGGGCCACGATACGCAGTATTTT
CDR3aa: CASSFPGGHDTQYF

abundance: many
j_gene: TRBJ1-2
len: 13
d_gene: NA
v_gene: TRBV7-2
CDR3nt: TGTGCCAGCAGCTTAGACAGGGCCTACGGCTACACCTTC
CDR3aa: CASSLDRAYGYTF

abundance: NA
j_gene: TRBJ2-3
len: 13
d_gene: NA
v_gene: TRBV7-9
CDR3nt: TGTGCCAGCAGCTTAGGAGGAATTGATACGCAGTATTTT
CDR3aa: CASSLGGIDTQYF

abundance: few
j_gene: TRBJ1-5
len: 15
d_gene: NA
v_gene: TRBV12-3/TRBV12-4
CDR3nt: TGTGCCAGCAGTTTAGATGGCTCGGGCAATCAGCCCCAGCATTTT
CDR3aa: CASSLDGSGNQPQHF

abundance: many
j_gene: TRBJ2-7
len: 13
d_gene: NA
v_gene: TRBV12-3/TRBV12-4
CDR3nt: TGTGCCAGCAGTTTAGGGACAACCTACGAGCAGTACTTC
CDR3aa: CASSLGTTYEQYF

abundance: many
j_gene: TRBJ2-3
len: 14
d_gene: NA
v_gene: TRBV29-1
CDR3nt: TGCAGCGTACCAACCCCCGAGGTCCCAGATACGCAGTATTTT
CDR3aa: CSVPTPEVPDTQYF

abundance: NA
j_gene: TRBJ2-6
len: 18
d_gene: NA
v_gene: TRBV5-1
CDR3nt: TGCGCCAGCAGCCCCCGGAGGGGGTCGCACTCTGGGGCCAACGTCCTGACTTTC
CDR3aa: CASSPRRGSHSGANVLTF

abundance: NA
j_gene: TRBJ2-3
len: 13
d_gene: NA
v_gene: TRBV20-1
CDR3nt: TGCAGTGCTAAGCAACCAAGCACAGATACGCAGTATTTT
CDR3aa: CSAKQPSTDTQYF

abundance: many
j_gene: TRBJ2-1
len: 10
d_gene: NA
v_gene: TRBV20-1
CDR3nt: TGCAGTGCTAGGAGGGATGAGCAGTTCTTC
CDR3aa: CSARRDEQFF

abundance: many
j_gene: TRBJ2-1
len: 16
d_gene: TRBD1
v_gene: TRBV27
CDR3nt: TGTGCCAGCAGTTTATGGGGGACAGGGCTCTACAATGAGCAGTTCTTC
CDR3aa: CASSLWGTGLYNEQFF

abundance: many
j_gene: TRBJ2-1
len: 13
d_gene: NA
v_gene: TRBV5-1
CDR3nt: TGCGCCAGCAGCTTGGTGGCCCCCCCCGAGCAGTTCTTC
CDR3aa: CASSLVAPPEQFF

abundance: NA
j_gene: TRBJ1-5
len: 15
d_gene: TRBD1
v_gene: TRBV20-1
CDR3nt: TGCAGTGCTAGGGGCCGGGACAGGGACCAACAGCCCCAGCATTTT
CDR3aa: CSARGRDRDQQPQHF

abundance: many
j_gene: TRBJ1-5
len: 14
d_gene: TRBD1
v_gene: TRBV15
CDR3nt: TGTGCCACCAGCACGACAGGGGCGAGTCAGCCCCAGCATTTT
CDR3aa: CATSTTGASQPQHF